This record covers a single TCR beta chain. Its antigen specificity is not known. Base-call qualities are not available, and no considerably larger clone is one nucleotide away. The cohort comprised several hundred healthy bone marrow donors. Cohort members were all nominally healthy when sampled, although unrecorded immune exposures were likely present. The donor was CMV seropositive and was included in the group of 250 to 300 seropositive cohort members. Each donor provided a peripheral blood sample, and peripheral blood mononuclear cells were used for TCR beta sequencing. The Qiagen DNeasy Blood Extraction Kit was used to extract genomic DNA from the blood cell samples. The method behind the library was the immunoSEQ multiplex PCR assay. The multiplex PCR relied on a mix of 60 forward primers for TCR Vbeta segments and 13 reverse primers for TCR Jbeta segments. Amplification of the CDR3 region of rearranged TCR beta genes was performed with a multiplex PCR assay on genomic DNA. Amplified TCR beta libraries were sequenced as 87-base-pair reads on the Illumina HiSeq System. The authors' analysis ran thus. Across the 670 or so repertoires, a later analysis counted tens of millions of unique TCR beta chains, about 10 million of which were shared by at least two donors. A nearest-neighbor algorithm error-corrected the raw reads and collapsed the reads into unique sequences, merging closely related sequences to remove PCR and sequencing errors. Alignment of CDR3 sequences to IMGT reference sequences was used to assign V, D and J gene segments. For a sequence to be retained, a match of at least six nucleotides was required to both a V gene segment and a J gene segment. A rearrangement was called productive if the CDR3 had no stop codons and remained in frame with V and J, and every other rearrangement was called non-productive. CDR3 was defined by IMGT convention, running from the second conserved V-encoded cysteine to the conserved J-encoded phenylalanine. In an earlier analysis of approximately 500 of the donors, sequences lacking an unambiguous match to a single V gene segment were excluded. An earlier analysis of fewer than 750 of the donors called V segments functional above 56.7% productive rearrangements and segregating when the between-donor standard deviation exceeded 5%. To diagnose cytomegalovirus status from the catalog of TCR beta chain sequences, a statistical classification framework was built. In a later analysis, TCR nucleotide sequences were compared against IMGT/GENE-DB human TR gene sequences so that V and J genes could be assigned. In a later analysis, CDR3 sequences and most-parsimonious VDJ recombination scenarios were assigned using the TCRdist pipeline. In a later analysis, each TCR beta chain was defined by its CDR3 amino acid sequence together with its V-gene family, and reads lacking a unique V-gene family were excluded. A later analysis removed 592 highly shared, low-generation-probability nucleotide sequences to deal with suspected cross-contamination and a sequencing artifact. In a later analysis, a clonal expansion index was calculated for each public chain from normalized within-repertoire ranks of inferred template counts. Generation probabilities in a later analysis came from a VDJ recombination model fitted to out-of-frame rearrangements, and those results were checked against IGoR. A later analysis scored TCR-TCR, TCR-HLA and TCR-CMV co-occurrence with hypergeometric tests, applying a repertoire-size bias correction to TCR pairs. In a later analysis, false discovery rates were estimated by permuting HLA or CMV assignments 20 times. In a later analysis, co-occurring TCRs were grouped using DBSCAN, with TCRdist sequence similarity added in when clustering inside HLA-allele-positive subsets. Co-occurrence clustering excluded repertoires with fewer than 30,000 or more than 120,000 public chains, plus five with anomalous nucleotide sharing. Entries here come from immuneACCESS through TCRdb and include only in-frame sequences with V and J called. Some clones fail to appear in such tables; in the studies checked, an unresolved V gene covers under half of the shortfall, and the cause of the remainder is unknown. D and trimming come from the DNA, and the V and J calls and clone size come from that table. A total of 130,000 or so clones appear in this sample, roughly 70% of them only once. The ten largest clones capture about 2.1% of the sample.

These data originate in a study of cytomegalovirus exposure and HLA in healthy donors (dated by TCRdb to about 2017). Study-level background: An earlier analysis of approximately 640 of the donors reported 250 to 300 Gb of sequence data and around 120 million unique TCR beta sequences from around 200 million T cells. An early release covering about 600 HLA-typed donors comprised 250 to 350 gigabases of sequencing data and about 90 million unique TCR sequences. The genetic ancestry cluster associated with self-reported Caucasian donors included roughly four fifths of the approximately 410 genotyped donors. The aim of the study was to test whether cataloging public T cell receptors could identify signatures of past pathogen exposure. Using immunosequencing, the study profiled T cell repertoires from 500 to 800 subjects and related those repertoires to cytomegalovirus serostatus. A separate validation cohort of over 95 different subjects was used in addition to the roughly 700-subject first cohort. High-throughput TCR immunosequencing, statistical association of individual TCRs with disease status, and machine learning were combined to predict cytomegalovirus infection status. A later analysis re-analyzed previously published TCR beta repertoires from roughly 630 donors and added high-resolution HLA genotyping to study TCR occurrence patterns. In the later analysis, no new phenotypic data were used to find candidate immune exposures; instead, reliance was placed on TCR beta sequences and their occurrence across donors. An earlier analysis of some 500 of the donors used high-throughput TCR beta sequencing to judge whether each TCR beta V gene segment behaved as functional or pseudogenic. Donor age, sex, ethnicity and CMV serostatus were collected together with the repertoire data. Genome-wide SNP genotypes for about 60% of the roughly 700 donors were used in a later genetic analysis, which treated that subset as a discovery cohort. Every repertoire in the discovery cohort had been generated on one and the same sequencing platform. Both class I and class II loci were covered by HLA typing, at four-digit resolution. The number of typed donors differed by locus: about 620-640 for A, B, C, DRB1 and DQB1; approximately 540 for DQA1; fewer than 610 for DPA1; and about 450 for DPB1. A handful of DR-DQ haplotypes were handled as single units for association and clustering because linkage in the cohort was strong. On average, around 200,000 unique TCR beta nucleotide sequences were sequenced per donor among 350 to 400 genotyped donors of the cohort, with 15% to 20% of those sequences being non-productive.

Overall study outcomes, separate from this receptor: The only immune exposure information available for the cohort was CMV serostatus. According to a later analysis, parvovirus B19, influenza, CMV and Epstein-Barr virus appeared linked to several top co-occurrence clusters. Assigning TCR associations to individual alleles was difficult when HLA alleles, especially DR and DQ, strongly co-occurred. Three of the identified cytomegalovirus-associated TCR beta chains were confirmed in vitro to be specific for cytomegalovirus antigens. A later analysis found that most CMV-associated TCR beta chains appeared HLA-restricted, with HLA associations seemingly driven largely by CMV exposure. In a later analysis, TCR association rates were found to vary across HLA loci, with the most associated TCRs seen for DRB1 alleles and the fewest for HLA-C alleles. According to a later genetic analysis, donors in an Asian-associated ancestry cluster had fewer N-insertions in productive TCRs than the roughly 700-donor mean. The 87-base-pair reads could not distinguish some IMGT-functional V segments, including TRBV6-2 and TRBV6-3, so those segments were excluded. Correlated functional status among segregating V segments might reflect linkage disequilibrium, but an unknown experimental factor could not be ruled out. A further reported finding was that TCR beta sequences accurately predicted the HLA-A and HLA-B alleles for most subjects in the first cohort. V-gene and J-gene trimming of TCR beta chains was associated with a missense DCLRE1C variant in a later genetic analysis, and the association was replicated in an independent cohort. This cohort had only TCR beta chains sequenced, and the lack of alpha or paired-chain data limited which features could be detected. Specific HLA alleles were associated with 15,000 to 20,000 TCR beta sequences at a false discovery rate of 0.05 in a later analysis. In an earlier analysis of 587 of the donors, most TCR beta V segments appeared in productive rearrangements about 87% or about 30% of the time, broadly matching IMGT annotations. Because counts were too low, roughly 17 rarely observed V segments, including chromosome 9 orphons, were left out of the earlier analysis of about 500 of the donors. A group of highly shared sequence variants was considered likely to be a technical artifact of the sequencing pipeline. Because HLA typing was missing for some donors at each locus, association tests included only the typed subset. It was suggested by the authors that the approach could potentially be generalized to other disease states and immunological phenotypes. In a later analysis, HLA-associated TCR beta chains were found to be more clonally expanded and to have lower generation probabilities than equally common non-associated chains. Cytomegalovirus status was reported to be diagnosed by the classifier with high specificity and sensitivity in both the original and validation cohorts. Most TCR sequences were observed very rarely across donors, whereas some public TCRs were present in many individuals. The study listed 164 TCR beta chains as associated with cytomegalovirus. The presence/absence analyses assumed that sequencing depth was roughly uniform across donors, and that assumption may not be true.

V trim: 6 bases; J trim: 1 base; unmatched bases: 9. The CDR3 contains 16 residues, cysteine and phenylalanine counted. Only CDR3 DNA remains: 48 bases, in frame from the first base. CDR1 and CDR2, per the germline V gene, are MRHNA and SNTAGT. The chain was built from TRBV6-4 and TRBJ2-3, with TRBD1 identical over 8 junction bases. The TCR was taken from a woman in her 40s in good health and CMV-seropositive. The sequenced material came from PBMCs. The nucleotide sequence reads as follows: TGTGCCAGCAGCGAGACAGGGGATGGGGGCACAGATACGCAGTATTTT. It encodes CASSETGDGGTDTQYF.